This TCR beta chain derives from a study of blood T cells in healthy people across ages. A second PCR of about 7 to 11 cycles used a sample-barcoded 5' primer and a J-beta primer mix. TCRdb independently ran MiXCR on the 5' RACE reads; one entry per CDR3 protein. The data contain 850,000 to 1,000,000 distinct CDR3 sequences, 40% to 60% of them seen just once; the ten biggest clones take up roughly an eighth. Peripheral blood samples of around 9.8 milliliters were drawn from each donor. There are 15 residues in the CDR3. Germline assignment: CDR1 MNHNY and CDR2 SVGAGI (reference sequence). The V and J ends lost 2 bases and 6 bases respectively, with 14 bases between them.

The rearrangement joins TRBV6-6 to TRBJ2-1; a weak D match, TRBD2 (5 bases). The specimen was blood. The clonotype comes from a man aged 25 to 40 in good health. In nucleotides, the CDR3 is TGTGCCAGCAGTTACCGACGGATAGCGCGCAATGAGCAGTTCTTC. This sequence encodes CASSYRRIARNEQFF.